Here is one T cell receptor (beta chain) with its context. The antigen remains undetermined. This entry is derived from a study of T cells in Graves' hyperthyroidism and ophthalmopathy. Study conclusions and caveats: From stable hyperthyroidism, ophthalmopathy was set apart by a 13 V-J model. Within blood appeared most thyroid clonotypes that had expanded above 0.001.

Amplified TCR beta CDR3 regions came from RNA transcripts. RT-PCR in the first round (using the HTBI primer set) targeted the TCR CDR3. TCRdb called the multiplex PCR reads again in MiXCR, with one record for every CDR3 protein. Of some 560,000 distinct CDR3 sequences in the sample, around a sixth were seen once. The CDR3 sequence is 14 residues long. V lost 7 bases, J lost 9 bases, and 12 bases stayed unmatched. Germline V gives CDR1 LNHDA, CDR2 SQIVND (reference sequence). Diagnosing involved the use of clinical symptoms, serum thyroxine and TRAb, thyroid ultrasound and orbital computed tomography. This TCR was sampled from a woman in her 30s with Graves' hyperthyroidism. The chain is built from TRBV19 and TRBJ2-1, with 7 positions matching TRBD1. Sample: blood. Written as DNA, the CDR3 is TGTGCCAGTATGGAACAGGGGCTACGGACTGAGCAGTTCTTC. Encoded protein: CASMEQGLRTEQFF.